The sample holds one count of the clone carrying this TCR beta chain. Germline V gene sequence: CDR1 LGHDT, CDR2 YNNKEL (reference sequence). The germline V and J ends were trimmed by 2 bases and 7 bases, with 17 bases remaining between them. The CDR3 is 16 amino acids. TCRdb's table, derived via immunoSEQ multiplex PCR, lists solely in-frame clones and lacks some. The repertoire holds approximately 200,000 clones, with approximately 85% as singletons. The data stem from a study of blood T cell repertoires in COVID-19. The chain combines TRBV3-1 (or the pseudogene TRBV3-2) with TRBJ1-4; D gene ambiguous. This receptor was obtained from a woman aged 25 to 39 who had recovered from COVID-19. The material sequenced was PBMCs or T cells enriched from blood (not recorded which). The CDR3 reads CASSQPRTGVSEKLFF. As DNA, the CDR3 is TGTGCCAGCAGCCAACCTAGGACGGGAGTGAGTGAAAAACTGTTTTTT.